The 26 T cell receptor beta chains listed next were all sequenced from one sample in a study of blood T cell repertoires in COVID-19. The protocol was immunoSEQ multiplex PCR, while the TCRdb copy is restricted to in-frame clones and leaves out a portion. The table has around 150,000 clones, 85% to 90% seen once; the top ten hold about 9.4%. The source material was peripheral blood. The origin of the receptors is a woman in her 70s with COVID-19, enrolled during active disease.

This chain links TRBV6-5 with TRBJ1-1; D perhaps matches TRBD1 (6 bases). This CDR3 is 16 amino acids long. Germline assignment: CDR1 MNHEY and CDR2 SVGAGI. V lost 0 bases to trimming and J lost 1 base, with 12 bases between them. CDR3 DNA sequence: TGTGCCAGCAGTTACTCGAGGGGGACACCGAACACTGAAGCTTTCTTT. This translates into CASSYSRGTPNTEAFF.

The chain has TRBV4-1 and TRBJ2-7; D is perhaps TRBD2 (6 bases). Trimming removed 4 bases at V and 3 bases at J, with 19 bases between. Germline lookup yields CDR1 MGHRA and CDR2 YSYEKL. There are 16 residues in the CDR3. The CDR3 nucleotides read TGCGCCAGCAGCCGGGGCGGGGTCCCCAAGGACTACGAGCAGTACTTC. This translates into CASSRGGVPKDYEQYF.

This chain uses TRBV7-2 with TRBJ1-3, with D hard to call. The CDR3 is 13 residues long. CDR1 and CDR2 from the germline V gene are SGHTA and FQGNSA. The ends were cut back, 5 bases at V and 3 bases at J, with 8 bases in the middle. CDR3 sequence reads: CASSPTGGNTIYF. The CDR3 DNA reads as TGTGCCAGCAGCCCTACTGGTGGAAACACCATATATTTT.

Here the CDR3 reads CASSLGRSGVGGEKLFF. For the CDR3, the DNA is TGTGCCAGCAGTCTGGGCCGGAGTGGGGTCGGAGGGGAAAAACTGTTTTTT. This chain links TRBV6-6 with TRBJ1-4, with no clear D. The CDR3 spans 17 residues. Germline V CDR1 and CDR2: MNHNY, SVGAGI (reference sequence). Trimming cost V 5 bases and J 8 bases, with 24 bases left between them.

V is TRBV29-1 and J is TRBJ1-1; D gene uncertain. The germline gives CDR1 SQVTM, CDR2 ANQGSEA. Trimming removed 3 bases at V and 1 base at J, with 9 bases between. This CDR3 comprises 13 residues. The CDR3 DNA reads TGCAGCGTTGACCGGGTGACGAACACTGAAGCTTTCTTT. It specifies CSVDRVTNTEAFF. Using reference TRBV29-1 and TRBJ1-1 for the parts outside the CDR3, the full variable domain is SAVISQKPSRDICQRGTSLTIQCQVDSQVTMMFWYRQQPGQSLTLIATANQGSEATYESGFVIDKFPISRPNLTFSTLTVSNMSPEDSSIYLCSVDRVTNTEAFFGQGTRLTVV.

The chain couples TRBV12-3 or TRBV12-4 to TRBJ2-3; tentative D call: TRBD2 (5 bases). This CDR3 is 12 amino acids long. Between the trimmed V and J ends, which lost 3 bases and 4 bases, there was a span of 5 bases. The CDR3, as DNA: TGTGCCAGCAGTTTGGAGGCAGATACGCAGTATTTT. Translating it yields CASSLEADTQYF.

A few counts support this clone. J is TRBJ2-1 and V is TRBV5-1; 7 bases align to TRBD2. V shed 6 bases, J shed 0 bases, and the junction held 9 bases outside the gene matches. The CDR3 spans 16 residues. From germline, CDR1 is SGHRS and CDR2 YFSETQ. The CDR3 reads CASNPTGTISYNEQFF. The CDR3 bases are TGCGCCAGCAACCCGACTGGGACTATCTCCTACAATGAGCAGTTCTTC.

V and J are TRBV19 and TRBJ1-1; no clear D. V lost 7 bases, J lost 5 bases, and 20 bases lay in between. Germline V lookup: CDR1 LNHDA, CDR2 SQIVND (reference sequence). The CDR3 extends over 15 amino acids. The CDR3 spells CASTSGGMEETEAFF. As DNA, the CDR3 is TGTGCCAGTACCTCGGGAGGGATGGAGGAGACTGAAGCTTTCTTT.

J is TRBJ1-3 and V is TRBV19; maybe TRBD1 (5 bases). The CDR3 is made up of 16 amino acids. Trimming left V 7 bases short and J 3 bases short, with 19 bases between. In germline, CDR1 is LNHDA, CDR2 SQIVND (reference sequence). CDR3 sequence: CASIPRGEFYGNTIYF. CDR3 DNA: TGTGCCAGTATCCCGCGGGGGGAGTTTTATGGAAACACCATATATTTT.

V gene TRBV7-9 combines with J gene TRBJ1-6; TRBD1 matches at 7 bases. The CDR3 spans 15 residues. Looked up from germline, CDR1 is SEHNR and CDR2 is FQNEAQ (reference sequence). J lost 6 bases, V lost 5 bases, and 7 bases had no gene match. The CDR3 protein is CASSQQTGSNSPLHF. The CDR3 nucleotides are TGTGCCAGCAGCCAACAGACAGGGAGTAATTCACCCCTCCACTTT.

V usage is TRBV5-1 and J usage is TRBJ1-2; D not certain. Germline CDR1 reads SGHRS; CDR2 reads YFSETQ. Trimming removed 4 bases from V and 6 bases from J, with 10 bases in between. CDR3 size: 12 residues. In DNA, the CDR3 is TGCGCCAGCAGCATAGGACTGGATGGCTACACCTTC. This codes for CASSIGLDGYTF.

The chain employs TRBV6-5 and TRBJ1-2; D call uncertain. The ends were cut back, 0 bases at V and 4 bases at J, with 12 bases in the middle. From germline, CDR1 is MNHEY and CDR2 SVGAGI. The CDR3 loop spans 15 amino acids. CDR3 bases: TGTGCCAGCAGTTACTCGCGGACTACCTCCTATGGCTACACCTTC. Amino acids: CASSYSRTTSYGYTF.

The chain is built from TRBV6-5 and TRBJ2-7; 7 bases fit TRBD2. Germline V gives CDR1 MNHEY, CDR2 SVGAGI. The CDR3 has 13 amino acids. The V and J ends lost 11 bases and 0 bases, in that order; junction bases with no gene match: 7. The CDR3 loop reads CAPGGTSSYEQYF. The DNA for the CDR3 is TGTGCCCCGGGGGGAACGAGCTCCTACGAGCAGTACTTC.

V and J are TRBV11-2 and TRBJ1-1; D uncertain. CDR3 length: 15 amino acids. The ends were cut back, 1 base at V and 1 base at J, with 10 bases in the middle. Germline V lookup: CDR1 SGHAT, CDR2 FQNNGV. CDR3 amino acids: CASSLGLIGNTEAFF. CDR3 bases: TGTGCCAGCAGCTTAGGGCTCATTGGGAACACTGAAGCTTTCTTT.

The genes are TRBV6-5 and TRBJ1-5; TRBD1 is a possible D gene (5 bases). Germline V gene lookup returns CDR1 MNHEY and CDR2 SVGAGI. The CDR3 sequence is 15 residues long. V was pared by 6 bases and J by 7 bases, with 19 bases between. The CDR3 nucleotides read TGTGCCAGCAGCCAGACCCTCTCCGGGGGACAGCCCCAGCATTTT. Amino acids: CASSQTLSGGQPQHF.

This chain uses TRBV24-1 with TRBJ2-1, with 11 nucleotides matching TRBD1. The germline V gene has CDR1 KGHDR and CDR2 SFDVKD. The V segment lost 5 bases and the J segment 7 bases; nucleotides outside the gene matches: 6. The CDR3 has 15 residues. The CDR3 reads CATSVTGTGGNEQFF. The CDR3 nucleotides read TGTGCCACCAGTGTCACCGGGACAGGGGGTAATGAGCAGTTCTTC.

The rearrangement uses TRBV2 and TRBJ1-4, with unresolved D. The V gene's germline CDR1 is SNHLY and CDR2 FYNNEI. Trimming took off 3 bases at V and 0 bases at J, with 8 bases between the two ends. This CDR3 is 15 amino acids long. The chain's CDR3 is CASSDPPTTNEKLFF. CDR3 bases: TGTGCCAGCAGTGATCCACCTACAACTAATGAAAAACTGTTTTTT.

This clone came up once. V gene TRBV10-2 combines with J gene TRBJ1-2, with D perhaps TRBD1 (6 bases). V lost 3 bases and J 4 bases, leaving 18 bases between the germline ends. Germline V gene data show CDR1 as WSHSY and CDR2 as SAAADI. This CDR3 spans 16 amino acids. The chain's CDR3 is CASSEQGSSTLYGYTF. The CDR3 coding sequence is TGCGCCAGCAGTGAACAGGGCAGCTCGACTCTCTATGGCTACACCTTC.

This sequence joins TRBV7-9 and TRBJ2-3; D is ambiguous. Germline V lookup: CDR1 SEHNR, CDR2 FQNEAQ (reference sequence). With 1 base removed from V and 6 bases from J, the gap between germline ends came to 17 bases. This CDR3 is 16 amino acids long. In DNA form, the CDR3 reads TGTGCCAGCAGCTTAGATATTAGGCTAGGCGACGATACGCAGTATTTT. Translation gives CASSLDIRLGDDTQYF. Complete variable domain (other parts from reference TRBV7-9 and TRBJ2-3): DTGVSQNPRHKITKRGQNVTFRCDPISEHNRLYWYRQTLGQGPEFLTYFQNEAQLEKSRLLSDRFSAERPKGSFSTLEIQRTEQGDSAMYLCASSLDIRLGDDTQYFGPGTRLTVL.

This clone appeared a single time. The rearrangement joins TRBV15 to TRBJ2-7; 8 bases line up with TRBD1. V was clipped by 8 bases and J by 4 bases; unmatched bases: 13. The CDR3 has 15 residues. Germline CDR1 LNHNV, CDR2 YYDKDF (reference sequence). CDR3 sequence reads: CATPEGEDRVYEQYF. Written as DNA, the CDR3 is TGTGCCACCCCGGAGGGGGAGGACAGGGTTTACGAGCAGTACTTC.

V and J are TRBV9 and TRBJ1-6; 8 positions agree with TRBD1. The CDR3 runs to 15 residues. J was trimmed by 8 bases and V by 3 bases; bases with no gene match: 7. Germline lookup yields CDR1 SGDLS and CDR2 YYNGEE. The CDR3 nucleotides read TGTGCCAGCAGCGCCCAGGACAGGGCTTATTCACCCCTCCACTTT. It specifies CASSAQDRAYSPLHF.

This chain links TRBV2 with TRBJ1-6; tentatively, D is TRBD1 (5 bases). The CDR3 loop spans 14 amino acids. Germline lookup yields CDR1 SNHLY and CDR2 FYNNEI. V shed 2 bases and J shed 15 bases, with 17 bases lying between them. The CDR3 region is CASSERGDPLYLHF. The CDR3 DNA reads as TGTGCCAGCAGTGAACGGGGGGACCCCCTGTACCTCCACTTT.

This clone has only a few counts. The chain employs TRBV6-1 and TRBJ1-6; D is uncertain. From germline, CDR1 is MNHNS and CDR2 SASEGT. Trimming took off 2 bases at V and 7 bases at J, with 12 bases between the two ends. CDR3 length equals 15 residues. The CDR3 DNA reads as TGTGCCAGCAGTGAATCCGGGAATAGGAATTCACCCCTCCACTTT. It specifies CASSESGNRNSPLHF.

V is TRBV28 and J is TRBJ1-2; TRBD1 matches at 11 bases. This CDR3 contains 15 residues. V shed 4 bases and J 5 bases; nucleotides not matched to a gene: 6. Germline V CDR1 and CDR2: MDHEN, SYDVKM. The CDR3 region is CASSSPGTGGYGYTF. The CDR3 DNA reads as TGTGCCAGCAGTTCCCCCGGGACAGGGGGTTATGGCTACACCTTC.

The chain is built from TRBV3-1 (or the pseudogene TRBV3-2) and TRBJ1-5, with 7 positions matching TRBD1. V dropped 3 bases and J dropped 5; count of bases not matched to a gene: 1. This CDR3 has 13 amino acids. The germline CDR1 and CDR2 sequences are LGHDT and YNNKEL (reference sequence). The DNA for the CDR3 is TGTGCCAGCAGCCATACAGGGGATCAGCCCCAGCATTTT. It codes for CASSHTGDQPQHF.

The chain couples TRBV6-1 to TRBJ2-1; perhaps TRBD1 as D (6 bases). V was trimmed by 6 bases and J by 0 bases, leaving 12 bases between them. Germline values: CDR1 MNHNS, CDR2 SASEGT. The CDR3 sequence is 15 residues long. CDR3 protein: CASRSPGVSYNEQFF. CDR3 bases: TGTGCCAGCAGATCTCCAGGGGTCTCCTACAATGAGCAGTTCTTC.